Below, one T cell receptor (beta chain) is given with its context. Its antigen is still unknown. The sample holds no much larger clone one base away, and base qualities are not on file. The sample's treatment or condition label, in plain terms: 19 received Ad26.COV2.S at low or high dose, single or two shots; about 5 received placebo; per-sample allocation not given. For vaccine and placebo recipients, repertoires were sequenced using samples collected on day 63 after the first injection. Between 29 July and 7 August 2020, Cohort 1b enrolled about two dozen adults aged 18-55 years at one site in Boston, USA. Ad26.COV2.S was a replication-incompetent adenovirus type 26 vector that expressed a prefusion-stabilized SARS-CoV-2 spike protein derived from the original Wuhan strain. CDR1 is given as LNHDA and CDR2 as SQIVND, both from the germline V gene (reference sequence). The CDR3 runs 14 residues from the cysteine to the phenylalanine. The only DNA kept is the CDR3, 42 bases in frame from the first base. For this chain, trimming is 1 base at the V end and 2 bases at the J end, and the number of junction bases without a gene match is 1.

This record belongs to a study of Ad26.COV2.S vaccination and SARS-CoV-2 variants (dated by TCRdb to 2020 to 2022). As for the study more broadly: Donors in the vaccine arm were drawn from COV1001, a phase I-IIa trial of Ad26.COV2.S in healthy adults that was multicentre, randomized, double-blind and placebo-controlled. The specificity and breadth of SARS-CoV-2-reactive T cell receptors after Ad26.COV2.S vaccination were assessed by TCRbeta repertoire sequencing. Dosing of Ad26.COV2.S was intramuscular, at either 5x10^10 or 1x10^11 viral particles, delivered as one shot or as two shots spaced 56 days apart. A total of around 32 samples were included in the TCR-sequenced set, comprising around 20 Ad26.COV2.S vaccine recipients, 5 placebo recipients and 8 SARS-CoV-2 convalescent individuals. Trial participants were randomized into five groups of five, in which low-dose or high-dose Ad26.COV2.S was given once or twice, or placebo was given on both occasions. Investigators did not know the trial group allocation while performing experiments and assessing outcomes.

The immunoSEQ Assay was used to sequence TCRbeta CDR3 regions. After extraction, genomic DNA underwent amplification by bias-controlled multiplex PCR, followed by high-throughput sequencing. In the authors' own workflow: Collapsing and filtering of sequences were performed to quantify the absolute abundance of each unique TCRbeta CDR3 region. Usable DNA was measured by amplifying reference genes present in all nucleated cells, and TCRbeta template counts were normalized to that usable DNA to estimate T cell fraction. Repertoire TCRs were annotated as SARS-CoV-2-specific when V gene, CDR3 amino acid sequence and J gene were exactly matched to a known reactive TCR set. The reference SARS-CoV-2 TCR set was obtained from MIRA and was filtered for enrichment in COVID-19-positive ImmuneCODE repertoires, whereby public or cross-reactive TCRs were removed. Using the MIRA antigens, annotated TCRs were further analysed by specific ORF or by position within an ORF. Depth was the summed frequency of annotated unique rearrangements, while breadth was defined as annotated unique rearrangements over total unique productive rearrangements. Group comparisons of TCR breadth used two-sided Wilcoxon rank-sum tests. TCRdb took over this immuneACCESS table, retaining in-frame rearrangements with V and J assigned. Such tables are incomplete; in checked studies, under half of the missing clones stem from an unresolved V gene, and the remainder is unexplained. The V and J calls and the clone size are those of that table, but D and trimming were determined from the DNA. Here the sample has hundreds of thousands of clones; approximately 86% occur a single time. The ten largest clones add up to about 10% of the sample.

The investigation overall reported the following: After vaccination, spike-specific CD8+ and CD4+ T cell responses were reported to show substantial breadth. The study was not powered to compare responses between vaccine doses or regimens. The authors noted that the TCR breadth and depth analyses may have underestimated total T cell responses. Higher spike-specific TCR breadth was observed in Ad26.COV2.S recipients than in placebo recipients (P = 0.0014). Vaccine and placebo recipients had similar non-spike TCR breadth, a finding consistent with the vaccine containing only spike.

This material consisted of peripheral blood, taken in a trial of Ad26.COV2.S vaccine versus placebo. The clonotype comes from a person between 18 and 59 years old who received the Ad26.COV2.S COVID-19 vaccine or a placebo. The chain was built from TRBV19 and TRBJ2-7; 8 nucleotides in the junction match TRBD2. The CDR3 protein: CASSIVAGTYEQYF. The DNA sequence is as follows: TGTGCCAGTAGTATAGTAGCGGGAACCTACGAGCAGTACTTC.